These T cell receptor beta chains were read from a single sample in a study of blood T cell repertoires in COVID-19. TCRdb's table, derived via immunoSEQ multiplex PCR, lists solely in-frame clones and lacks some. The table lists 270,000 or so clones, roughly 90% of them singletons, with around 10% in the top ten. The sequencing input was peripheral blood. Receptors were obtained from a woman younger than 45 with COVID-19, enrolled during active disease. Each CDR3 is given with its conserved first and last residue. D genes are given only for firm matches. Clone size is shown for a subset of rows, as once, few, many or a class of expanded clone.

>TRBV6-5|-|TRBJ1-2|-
TGTGCCAGCAGTTACGGCCAGCGAGGCTACACCTTC
CASSYGQRGYTF
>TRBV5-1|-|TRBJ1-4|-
TGCGCCAGCAGCTTGGATGGCCAAGAAGCGGAAAAACTGTTTTTT
CASSLDGQEAEKLFF
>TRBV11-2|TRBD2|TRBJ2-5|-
TGTGCCAGCAGCCGGACTAGCGGATATCAAGAGACCCAGTACTTC
CASSRTSGYQETQYF
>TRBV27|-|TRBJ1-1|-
TGTGCCAGCAGCCCCCAATTGAACACTGAAGCTTTCTTT
CASSPQLNTEAFF
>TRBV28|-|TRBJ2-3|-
TGTGCCACCCTATCCGTCGGAGGGAGCTTCCCAGATACGCAGTATTTT
CATLSVGGSFPDTQYF
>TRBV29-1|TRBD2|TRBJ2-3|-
TGCAGCGCCCGGACTAGTTCAGCAGATACGCAGTATTTT
CSARTSSADTQYF
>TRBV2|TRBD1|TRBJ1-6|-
TGTGCCAGCAGTGCCATCGGACAGGTAGTAGGGTCACCCCTCCACTTT
CASSAIGQVVGSPLHF
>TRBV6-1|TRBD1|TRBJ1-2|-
TGTGCCAGCAGTGAAATGATGAGGGGACAGGGGGCCACGGTTGGCTACACCTTC
CASSEMMRGQGATVGYTF
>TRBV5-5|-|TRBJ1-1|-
TGTGCCAGCAGCTTCTGGCCCATTCCTAACACTGAAGCTTTCTTT
CASSFWPIPNTEAFF
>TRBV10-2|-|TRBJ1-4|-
TGCGCCAGCGGGGGGGGTAATGAAAAACTGTTTTTT
CASGGGNEKLFF
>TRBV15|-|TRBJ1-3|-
TGTGCCACCAGCAGCTTGCAGAGAAACACCATATATTTT
CATSSLQRNTIYF
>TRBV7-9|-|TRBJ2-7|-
TGTGCCAGCGGTGGGCAGAGCTACGAGCAGTACTTC
CASGGQSYEQYF
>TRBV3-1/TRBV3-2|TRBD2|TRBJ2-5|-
TGTGCCAGCAGCCCCCGAACTAGCGGGGAGTACCAAGAGACCCAGTACTTC
CASSPRTSGEYQETQYF
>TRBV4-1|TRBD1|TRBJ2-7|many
TGCGCCAGCAGCCTTCGGGACAGGGAAGGATCCTACGAGCAGTACTTC
CASSLRDREGSYEQYF
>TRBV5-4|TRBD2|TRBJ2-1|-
TGTGCCAGCAGCGGACTAGCGGGTGAGCAGTTCTTC
CASSGLAGEQFF
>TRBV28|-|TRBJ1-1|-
TGTGCCAGCAGTTTGGCAGGGAGGAAGGCTTTCTTT
CASSLAGRKAFF
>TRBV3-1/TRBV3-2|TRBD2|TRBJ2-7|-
TGTGCCAGCAGCCAAGTGGGACTAGCTACCTACGAGCAGTACTTC
CASSQVGLATYEQYF
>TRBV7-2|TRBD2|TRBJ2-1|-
TGTGCCAGCAGCCCGCGGGGTAGCGGGGGGACAAGGAACAATGAGCAGTTCTTC
CASSPRGSGGTRNNEQFF
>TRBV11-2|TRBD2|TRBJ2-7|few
TGTGCCAGCAGCTTAGTAGGGGGACTAGCGCCTGACGAGCAGTACTTC
CASSLVGGLAPDEQYF
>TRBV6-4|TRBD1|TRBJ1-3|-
TGTGCCAGCAGTGCCTCGACAGGGGGCCTCTCTGGAAACACCATATATTTT
CASSASTGGLSGNTIYF
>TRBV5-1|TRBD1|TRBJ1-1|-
TGCGCCAGCAGCTCCGGGACAGGGGGCACTGAAGCTTTCTTT
CASSSGTGGTEAFF
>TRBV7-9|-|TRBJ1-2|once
TGTGCCAGCAGCTTAGTGGACTTGGGCTACACCTTC
CASSLVDLGYTF
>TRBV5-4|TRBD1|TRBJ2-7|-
TGTGCCAGCAGAGGACAGGGTGCCTCCTACGAGCAGTACTTC
CASRGQGASYEQYF
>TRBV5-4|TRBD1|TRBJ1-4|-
TGTGCCAGCAGTAATACCGGGACAGGGAGTGAAAAACTGTTTTTT
CASSNTGTGSEKLFF
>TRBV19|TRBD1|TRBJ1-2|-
TGTGCCAGTAGTCTTTGGACAGGGAACTATGGCTACACCTTC
CASSLWTGNYGYTF
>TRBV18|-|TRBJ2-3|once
TGTGCCAGCTCTGTCCTCCCTTCCCAAGGGGTGAGCACAGATACGCAGTATTTT
CASSVLPSQGVSTDTQYF
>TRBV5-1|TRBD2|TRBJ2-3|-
TGCGCCAGCAGCTTGGAGTCAAGCGGGGGGCGGTCCGGAGATACGCAGTATTTT
CASSLESSGGRSGDTQYF
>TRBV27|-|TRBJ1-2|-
TGTGCCAGCAGTTCAGCGGCGAAGGGCCGTTACTATGGCTACACCTTC
CASSSAAKGRYYGYTF
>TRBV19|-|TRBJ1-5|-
TGTGCCAGTTTGGAGAGTAGCAATCAGCCCCAGCATTTT
CASLESSNQPQHF
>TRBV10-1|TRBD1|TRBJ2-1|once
TGCGCCAGCTCGCCAGGGGGTGAGCAGTTCTTC
CASSPGGEQFF
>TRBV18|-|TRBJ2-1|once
TGTGCCAGCTCAGTAGACAGGCAAAGCTCCTACAATGAGCAGTTCTTC
CASSVDRQSSYNEQFF
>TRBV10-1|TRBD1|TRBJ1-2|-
TGCGCCAGCAGCTCCGGACAGGGGGATGGCTACACCTTC
CASSSGQGDGYTF
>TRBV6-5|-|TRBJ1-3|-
TGTGCCAGCAGTCCCCGGGGGAGAAACACCATATATTTT
CASSPRGRNTIYF
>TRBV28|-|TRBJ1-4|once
TGTGCCAGCAGTTTACAGGGAAGGGAAAAACTGTTTTTT
CASSLQGREKLFF
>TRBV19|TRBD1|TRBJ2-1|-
TGTGCCAGTAGTACGGGACAGGGGGGGTCAAATGAGCAGTTCTTC
CASSTGQGGSNEQFF
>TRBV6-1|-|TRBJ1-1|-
TGTGCCAGCAGTGAATACCAGTTTGAAGCTTTCTTT
CASSEYQFEAFF
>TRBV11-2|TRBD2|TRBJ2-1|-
TGTGCCAGCGGCGATCCTAGCGGGGGGTTCTCCTACAATGAGCAGTTCTTC
CASGDPSGGFSYNEQFF
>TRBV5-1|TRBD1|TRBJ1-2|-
TGCGCCAGCAGCCTCACAGGGGGAAATGGCTACACCTTC
CASSLTGGNGYTF
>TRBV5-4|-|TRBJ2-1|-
TGTGCCAGCAGCTTTCCCACTGGTAATGAGCAGTTCTTC
CASSFPTGNEQFF
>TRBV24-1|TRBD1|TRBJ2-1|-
TGTGCCACCAGTGACTCAGGGGGTAGCTCCTACAATGAGCAGTTCTTC
CATSDSGGSSYNEQFF
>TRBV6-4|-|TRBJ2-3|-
TGTGCCAGCAGTGACTCTCTGAGCACAGATACGCAGTATTTT
CASSDSLSTDTQYF
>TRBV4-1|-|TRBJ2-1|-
TGCGCCAGCAGCCTCCTTAACAATGAGCAGTTCTTC
CASSLLNNEQFF
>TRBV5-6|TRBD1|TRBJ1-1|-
TGTGCCAGCAGCTTCTGGACCGGGACAGGGAGGATGGGCACTGAAGCTTTCTTT
CASSFWTGTGRMGTEAFF